This is a list of T cell receptor beta chains from one sample in a study of shared T cell receptors in the human thymus. Some clones are missing from TCRdb's copy, which holds only in-frame ones; the method was immunoSEQ multiplex PCR. The sample lists more than 300,000 clones, about 95% seen once, with 0.02% in the top ten. Sequencing was performed on thymocytes. The receptors stem from a human donor. Both conserved end residues are part of each CDR3. A D gene is named only where the DNA matches it firmly. Rows give clone size only sometimes, using once, few, many, or a class for an expanded clone.

DNA	CDR3	V	D	length	J	size
TGTGCCAGCAGTTACTCGAACGTAGCGGCTAATGAAAAACTGTTTTTT	CASSYSNVAANEKLFF	TRBV6-6	.	16	TRBJ1-4	.
TGTGCCAGCAGCTTAATGGGGACTAGCGACACAGATACGCAGTATTTT	CASSLMGTSDTDTQYF	TRBV7-9	TRBD2	16	TRBJ2-3	.
TGTGCCAGCAGTTCTCCGAGGTCGGGATCCGGGGCCAACGTCCTGACTTTC	CASSSPRSGSGANVLTF	TRBV28	.	17	TRBJ2-6	.
TGTGCCAGTAGTATACATTGGGACTCAATGGTTTACGAGCAGTACTTC	CASSIHWDSMVYEQYF	TRBV19	.	16	TRBJ2-7	.
TGTGCCAGTAGTAAAAGGGACAGGGGGCGCGAGATGGAGACCCAGTACTTC	CASSKRDRGREMETQYF	TRBV19	TRBD1	17	TRBJ2-5	once
TGTGCCAGCAGCTTGGGCTCGGCGGAGAGGTCCTACAATGAGCAGTTCTTC	CASSLGSAERSYNEQFF	TRBV5-6	.	17	TRBJ2-1	.
TGTGCCACCAGCCGAGCTCCGAGCCCCGGGGGAAACACCGGGGAGCTGTTTTTT	CATSRAPSPGGNTGELFF	TRBV15	.	18	TRBJ2-2	.
TGTGCCAGCAGCTTAAGAGGGTACTATGGCTACACCTTC	CASSLRGYYGYTF	TRBV7-3	.	13	TRBJ1-2	.
TGTGCCAGCAGCTTGAGACTAGCGGGAACGTACGAGCAGTACTTC	CASSLRLAGTYEQYF	TRBV5-4	TRBD2	15	TRBJ2-7	.
TGTGCCAGCAGCTCCAGACTAGCGGGGAAATACAATGAGCAGTTCTTC	CASSSRLAGKYNEQFF	TRBV7-4	TRBD2	16	TRBJ2-1	.
TGTGCCAGCAGCTCCGGACTAGAGATGAATGAGCAGTTCTTC	CASSSGLEMNEQFF	TRBV11-2	TRBD2	14	TRBJ2-1	once
TGTGCCAGCAGCTTAGGGAGGACAGCCTACACCGGGGAGCTGTTTTTT	CASSLGRTAYTGELFF	TRBV11-2	.	16	TRBJ2-2	.
TGTGCCAGCAGTTACCAGGGATACTATGGCTACACCTTC	CASSYQGYYGYTF	TRBV6-5	.	13	TRBJ1-2	.
TGTGCCACCAGCAATGTACAGGGGCAGGGGCTCACCTTTACCTTAAACTATGGCTACACCTTC	CATSNVQGQGLTFTLNYGYTF	TRBV15	TRBD1	21	TRBJ1-2	.
TGTGCCTGGAGTGATACTCCCATACTCGCGAATCCCCCTGAGCAGTTCTTC	CAWSDTPILANPPEQFF	TRBV30	.	17	TRBJ2-1	.
TGTGCCAGCAGTCGGGGACCTAGCGGGAGGGGAGCAGATACGCAGTATTTT	CASSRGPSGRGADTQYF	TRBV2	TRBD2	17	TRBJ2-3	.
TGTGCCAGCAGCCTACACCGGGCACGTAGGAGCTCCTACGAGCAGTACTTC	CASSLHRARRSSYEQYF	TRBV28	.	17	TRBJ2-7	.
TGTGCCAGCAGCTTAAAGCAGCGGGAGGAGCAGTTCTTC	CASSLKQREEQFF	TRBV13	TRBD2	13	TRBJ2-1	.
TGTGCCAGCAGCTTATCCGACTCTGGAAACACCATATATTTT	CASSLSDSGNTIYF	TRBV11-1	.	14	TRBJ1-3	.
TGTGCCAGCAGCCGCACACAGGGGGACACCGGGGAGCTGTTTTTT	CASSRTQGDTGELFF	TRBV11-3	TRBD1	15	TRBJ2-2	.
TGTGCCAGCAGATCCAGGGGGAGCTCCTACAATGAGCAGTTCTTC	CASRSRGSSYNEQFF	TRBV6-1	TRBD1	15	TRBJ2-1	.
TGTGCCAGCAGCGTCGACAGGGTCGAGAGTACGCAGTATTTT	CASSVDRVESTQYF	TRBV9	TRBD1	14	TRBJ2-3	once
TGTGCCAGTAGTATCTGGGCGCAAGAGACCCAGTACTTC	CASSIWAQETQYF	TRBV19	.	13	TRBJ2-5	.
TGTGCCAGCAGCCGCCTACCTACCCCGGGACTAGCGGGAAGCACAGATACGCAGTATTTT	CASSRLPTPGLAGSTDTQYF	TRBV14	TRBD2	20	TRBJ2-3	.
TGCGCCAGCAGTGTGGAGGGTACTAGCGGGAGGACGTCGAACACCGGGGAGCTGTTTTTT	CASSVEGTSGRTSNTGELFF	TRBV10-2	TRBD2	20	TRBJ2-2	.
TGTGCCAGCACCAACGTAGGACTAGCGGTTTACAATGAGCAGTTCTTC	CASTNVGLAVYNEQFF	TRBV9	TRBD2	16	TRBJ2-1	once
TGTGCCAGCAGTTCCCACTCCTCCGCTAGGGGAGATCACACAGATACGCAGTATTTT	CASSSHSSARGDHTDTQYF	TRBV28	.	19	TRBJ2-3	.
TGTGCCAGCAGTTTCGGGCAGGCGAGCTCCTACGAGCAGTACTTC	CASSFGQASSYEQYF	TRBV27	.	15	TRBJ2-7	.
TGTGCCAGCAGCTTGAGACAGGGGGGCACTGAAGCTTTCTTT	CASSLRQGGTEAFF	TRBV7-6	TRBD1	14	TRBJ1-1	.
TGTGCCAGCAGTGGGGGACAGGGCCCGTACGAGCAGTACTTC	CASSGGQGPYEQYF	TRBV2	TRBD1	14	TRBJ2-7	.
TGTGCCAGCAGTAGGGGCGCTAGGCCCGGGGCCTACCAAGAGACCCAGTACTTC	CASSRGARPGAYQETQYF	TRBV2	.	18	TRBJ2-5	.
TGCGCCAGCAGCCAAGCACCCGACCCGGACACGCCGAAAGATGAAGCTTTCTTT	CASSQAPDPDTPKDEAFF	TRBV4-1	.	18	TRBJ1-1	.
TGCGCCAGCGGCGGCAAAGAGCTGTTTTTT	CASGGKELFF	TRBV10-1	.	10	TRBJ2-2	few
TGTGCCAGCAGCTTAGGAGGCGTCTACGAGCAGTACTTC	CASSLGGVYEQYF	TRBV7-8	.	13	TRBJ2-7	.
TGTGCCAGCTCACACGCCCCTTTAAATGAGCAGTTCTTC	CASSHAPLNEQFF	TRBV18	.	13	TRBJ2-1	.
TGCGCCAGCAGCTTGGTTGTGGCTGGGGAGCAGTACTTC	CASSLVVAGEQYF	TRBV5-1	.	13	TRBJ2-7	.
TGCGCCAGCAGCCAAGTAGCGGAGGCCACAGATACGCAGTATTTT	CASSQVAEATDTQYF	TRBV11-3	.	15	TRBJ2-3	.
TGTGCCAGCAGCCACGAAGCGGGGTTGGACAGGGGGCAAATGAACTATGGCTACACCTTC	CASSHEAGLDRGQMNYGYTF	TRBV14	TRBD1	20	TRBJ1-2	once
TGTGCCAGCAGCTTTCTCCGGGACAAAACTAACAATGAGCAGTTCTTC	CASSFLRDKTNNEQFF	TRBV7-2	.	16	TRBJ2-1	.
TGCGCCAGCAGCCAAGGGCCGGGACAGGGGGCTGGGGATACGCAGTATTTT	CASSQGPGQGAGDTQYF	TRBV4-1	TRBD1	17	TRBJ2-3	.
TGTGCCAGCTCACCCGCGTACAATGAGCAGTTCTTC	CASSPAYNEQFF	TRBV18	.	12	TRBJ2-1	.
TGTGCCAGCAGCCCCCGAGCAGTGGACAGCCTATCTGGAAACACCATATATTTT	CASSPRAVDSLSGNTIYF	TRBV14	.	18	TRBJ1-3	.
TGTGCCAGCAGCCTAGCGCTGAACCGAAACACCGGGGAGCTGTTTTTT	CASSLALNRNTGELFF	TRBV11-3	.	16	TRBJ2-2	.
TGTGCCAGCAGCCCGGGACTAGCGGGACTCGATGAGCAGTTCTTC	CASSPGLAGLDEQFF	TRBV5-4	TRBD2	15	TRBJ2-1	.
TGTGCCAGCAGTTGCCCTAGCGGGAGTTTCAATGAGCAGTTCTTC	CASSCPSGSFNEQFF	TRBV27	TRBD2	15	TRBJ2-1	.